The T cell receptor (beta chain) described here comes from a study of T cell repertoires in cytomegalovirus infection. Whole-study context: CMV infection together with matching HLA type was indicated by public TCR beta signatures. Study observations and caveats: The ex vivo response was dominated by HLA-C-restricted CMV-specific TCR beta clonotypes.

This clonotype appeared many times. Its antigen remains unknown. TCRdb recomputed calls from the reads with MiXCR, one row per CDR3 protein. The sample lists roughly 630,000 distinct CDR3 sequences, 20% to 25% occurring once. Specimen: CD8+ T cells from PBMCs. This receptor was identified in a human donor in good health (CMV status not recorded). Some clones in this sample may be carry-over from other donors' samples.

CDR3 sequence (DNA): TGTGCCAGCAGCTTACTCGAGGGAAGGGAGACCCAGTACTTC. The encoded protein is CASSLLEGRETQYF. The V and J genes are TRBV28 and TRBJ2-5; a possible D gene is TRBD2 (5 bases). Trimming left V 6 bases short and J 5 bases short, with 16 bases between. The CDR3 has 14 residues. Germline V lookup: CDR1 MDHEN, CDR2 SYDVKM.